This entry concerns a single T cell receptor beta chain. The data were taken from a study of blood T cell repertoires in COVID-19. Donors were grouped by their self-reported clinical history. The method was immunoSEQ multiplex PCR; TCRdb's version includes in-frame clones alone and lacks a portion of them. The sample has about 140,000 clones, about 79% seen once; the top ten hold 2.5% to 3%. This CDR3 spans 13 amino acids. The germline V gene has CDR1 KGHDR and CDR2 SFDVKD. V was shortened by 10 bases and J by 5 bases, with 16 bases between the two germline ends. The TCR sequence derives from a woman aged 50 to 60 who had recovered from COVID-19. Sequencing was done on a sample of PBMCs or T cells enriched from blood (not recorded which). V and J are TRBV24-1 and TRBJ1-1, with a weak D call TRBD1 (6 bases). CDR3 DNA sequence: TGTGCCACTGAACAGGGACCATTTACTGAAGCTTTCTTT. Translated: CATEQGPFTEAFF.